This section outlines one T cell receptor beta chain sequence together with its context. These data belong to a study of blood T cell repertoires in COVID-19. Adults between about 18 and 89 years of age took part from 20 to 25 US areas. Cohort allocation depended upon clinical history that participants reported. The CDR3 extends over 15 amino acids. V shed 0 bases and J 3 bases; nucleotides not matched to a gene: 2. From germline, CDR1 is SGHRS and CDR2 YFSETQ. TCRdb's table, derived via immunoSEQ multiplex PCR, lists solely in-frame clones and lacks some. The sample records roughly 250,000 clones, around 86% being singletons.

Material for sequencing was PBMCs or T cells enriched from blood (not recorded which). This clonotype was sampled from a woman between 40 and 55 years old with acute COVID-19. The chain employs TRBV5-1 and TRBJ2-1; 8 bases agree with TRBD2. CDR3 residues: CASSLDTSGYNEQFF. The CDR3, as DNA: TGCGCCAGCAGCTTGGATACTAGCGGCTACAATGAGCAGTTCTTC. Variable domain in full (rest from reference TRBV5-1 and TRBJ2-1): KAGVTQTPRYLIKTRGQQVTLSCSPISGHRSVSWYQQTPGQGLQFLFEYFSETQRNKGNFPGRFSGRQFSNSRSEMNVSTLELGDSALYLCASSLDTSGYNEQFFGPGTRLTVL.